The following is a T cell receptor beta chain sequence with its context. Antigen unknown. This specimen comes from a study of T cell responses to AZD1222 COVID-19 vaccine. Study-level findings and limits: There were mostly white British donors and more females than males, and clonal diversity was possibly underestimated.

The repertoire was sequenced with immunoSEQ multiplex PCR; TCRdb's copy has only in-frame clones and lacks some. The sample includes about 150,000 clones, 75% to 95% of them seen just once. Trimming removed 2 bases at V and 1 base at J, with 11 bases between. Germline-derived CDR1 and CDR2 are LNHDA and SQIVND (reference sequence). CDR3 length: 15 amino acids. The receptor was derived from an adult in good health. The sample was peripheral blood, taken on day 0 of AZD1222 vaccination. The chain recombines TRBV19 with TRBJ1-1, with D perhaps matching TRBD1 (6 bases). The CDR3 loop is CASSIRGGSNTEAFF. The DNA of the CDR3 is TGTGCCAGTAGTATAAGGGGGGGCTCGAACACTGAAGCTTTCTTT.